The rows below give T cell receptor beta chains drawn from one sample of a study of blood T cell repertoires in COVID-19. Using immunoSEQ multiplex PCR, the repertoire was profiled, and TCRdb retains in-frame clones only, with some absent. The sample records some 160,000 clones, 89% being singletons. The sequenced sample was peripheral blood. The source is a man in his fifties or sixties with acute or convalescent COVID-19. The CDR3 runs from the conserved cysteine through the conserved F or W. D genes are given only for firm matches. Clone size is stated in some rows and not others, as once, few, many or a class when expanded.

v_gene	d_gene	abundance	j_gene	len	CDR3nt	CDR3aa
TRBV18	TRBD1	NA	TRBJ1-1	13	TGTGCCAGCTCACCGGAACAGGGGACTGAAGCTTTCTTT	CASSPEQGTEAFF
TRBV11-2	NA	NA	TRBJ1-1	11	TGTGCCAGCAGCTTTGACAGGGAAGCTTTCTTT	CASSFDREAFF
TRBV18	NA	NA	TRBJ2-1	15	TGTGCCAGCTCACCTACTCCCGGACAAGGCGGTGAGCAGTTCTTC	CASSPTPGQGGEQFF
TRBV7-3	NA	NA	TRBJ2-1	14	TGTGCCAGCAGCTTAACCCTCCAGGGCAATGAGCAGTTCTTC	CASSLTLQGNEQFF
TRBV9	TRBD2	NA	TRBJ2-3	18	TGTGCCAGCAGCTCTAGGATGGGGGGGTTTACGATCGCAGATACGCAGTATTTT	CASSSRMGGFTIADTQYF
TRBV5-1	NA	NA	TRBJ1-1	14	TGCGCCAGCAGCACGGACAAGACGAACACTGAAGCTTTCTTT	CASSTDKTNTEAFF
TRBV15	NA	few	TRBJ1-3	19	TGTGCCACCAGCAGAGGAGCAGGGGTCCTCTTAAGCTCTGGAAACACCATATATTTT	CATSRGAGVLLSSGNTIYF
TRBV5-1	NA	NA	TRBJ2-1	12	TGCGCCAGCAGACTGACAGCTAATGAGCAGTTCTTC	CASRLTANEQFF
TRBV4-1	TRBD1	NA	TRBJ2-2	15	TGCGCCAGCAGCCCTAGACAGGGGGCGGCCGGGGAGCTGTTTTTT	CASSPRQGAAGELFF
TRBV7-3	TRBD2	NA	TRBJ2-3	15	TGTGCCAGCAGCCCTCTAGCGGGGCCCACAGATACGCAGTATTTT	CASSPLAGPTDTQYF
TRBV12-3/TRBV12-4	NA	NA	TRBJ1-2	13	TGTGCCAGCAGTTACGGGAAGGTTGATGGCTACACCTTC	CASSYGKVDGYTF
TRBV9	NA	NA	TRBJ1-1	17	TGTGCCAGCAGCGCCCCCGGCGGGGCCATGCTGAACACTGAAGCTTTCTTT	CASSAPGGAMLNTEAFF
TRBV10-3	TRBD1	NA	TRBJ1-3	15	TGTGCCATCAGTGACCCCTGGGACAGGGGGAACACCATATATTTT	CAISDPWDRGNTIYF
TRBV29-1	TRBD1	NA	TRBJ1-2	13	TGCAGCGCCGAGACAGGGGCTAACTATGGCTACACCTTC	CSAETGANYGYTF
TRBV6-5	NA	NA	TRBJ1-1	14	TGTGCCAGCAGTTACAGTAGGCAGGTGGCTGAAGCTTTCTTT	CASSYSRQVAEAFF
TRBV24-1	TRBD1	NA	TRBJ2-7	14	TGTGCCACCTCCCGGCCCGGACAGGGAGAGGAGCAGTACTTC	CATSRPGQGEEQYF
TRBV3-1/TRBV3-2	NA	NA	TRBJ1-2	18	TGTGCCAGCAGCCAAGATACGGACCCGCGACAGATCAACTATGGCTACACCTTC	CASSQDTDPRQINYGYTF
TRBV6-2/TRBV6-3	TRBD1	once	TRBJ2-1	14	TGTGCCAGCAGTTCAGGGGGCTCCTACAATGAGCAGTTCTTC	CASSSGGSYNEQFF
TRBV5-1	NA	NA	TRBJ2-2	17	TGCGCCAGCAGCTACCCCTCGGGGAGTCCGAACACCGGGGAGCTGTTTTTT	CASSYPSGSPNTGELFF
TRBV5-4	NA	NA	TRBJ2-1	14	TGTGCCAGCACTCCAGGGGTGGACTACAATGAGCAGTTCTTC	CASTPGVDYNEQFF
TRBV19	TRBD1	once	TRBJ1-2	13	TGTGCCAGTAGTAGGCCAGGGGGGCATGGCTACACCTTC	CASSRPGGHGYTF
TRBV30	TRBD2	NA	TRBJ2-5	15	TGTGCCTGGAGTCCCTTCAGCGGGGGGAGGGAGACCCAGTACTTC	CAWSPFSGGRETQYF
TRBV19	TRBD1	NA	TRBJ1-5	14	TGTGCCAGTAGTATTGACAGGGCACCTCAGCCCCAGCATTTT	CASSIDRAPQPQHF
TRBV6-5	TRBD1	NA	TRBJ1-1	14	TGTGCCAGCATTATGACAGGGGGAAGCACTGAAGCTTTCTTT	CASIMTGGSTEAFF
TRBV7-3	TRBD1	NA	TRBJ2-2	13	TGTGCCAGCAGCTTTACAGGGGCCGGGGAGCTGTTTTTT	CASSFTGAGELFF
TRBV12-3/TRBV12-4	NA	NA	TRBJ1-3	13	TGTGCCAGCAGTCCGGGGGCTGGAAACACCATATATTTT	CASSPGAGNTIYF
TRBV7-7	TRBD2	NA	TRBJ2-1	20	TGTGCTAGCAGCTTAGCACGGGCGACTAGCGGGGGGCCGGGAAACAATGAGCAGTTCTTC	CASSLARATSGGPGNNEQFF
TRBV7-2	TRBD2	NA	TRBJ2-3	16	TGTGCCAGCAGCTTAAAGGTAGCGGGGAACACAGATACGCAGTATTTT	CASSLKVAGNTDTQYF
TRBV7-3	NA	NA	TRBJ2-2	13	TGTGCCAGCAGCTCAGTTAACACCGGGGAGCTGTTTTTT	CASSSVNTGELFF
TRBV27	NA	NA	TRBJ2-3	15	TGTGCCAGCAGTTTCGACAGAACTAGCACAGATACGCAGTATTTT	CASSFDRTSTDTQYF
TRBV12-3/TRBV12-4	NA	NA	TRBJ2-7	13	TGTGCCAGCAGTCTTCGACAGACCTACGAGCAGTACTTC	CASSLRQTYEQYF
TRBV9	TRBD1	NA	TRBJ2-2	15	TGTGCCAGCAGCCCGACAGGACAGGGGACCGGGGAGCTGTTTTTT	CASSPTGQGTGELFF
TRBV2	NA	NA	TRBJ1-3	16	TGTGCCAGCAGTGCAGACAGGCCTCTCTCTGGAAACACCATATATTTT	CASSADRPLSGNTIYF
TRBV19	TRBD1	NA	TRBJ1-5	19	TGTGCCAGTAGTAGGCAGGGGGCAATAACGTCGGGGATAGATCAGCCCCAGCATTTT	CASSRQGAITSGIDQPQHF
TRBV5-1	NA	NA	TRBJ2-7	14	TGCGCCAGCCGCTGGGGGACACCACCCTACGAGCAGTACTTC	CASRWGTPPYEQYF
TRBV12-3/TRBV12-4	NA	once	TRBJ1-3	11	TGTGCCAGCAGTTCAGGGTTCCTCGTATATTTT	CASSSGFLVYF
TRBV19	NA	NA	TRBJ2-1	14	TGTGCCAGTATGGGCGTGGGCGCGGGCAATGAGCAGTTCTTC	CASMGVGAGNEQFF
TRBV7-8	NA	NA	TRBJ2-7	14	TGTGCCAGCAGCTTAGGGGGGCCGTCCTACGAGCAGTACTTC	CASSLGGPSYEQYF
TRBV14	TRBD2	NA	TRBJ2-3	17	TGTGCCAGCAGCCAACGATTAGGGACTAGCGGCACAGATACGCAGTATTTT	CASSQRLGTSGTDTQYF
TRBV7-9	NA	NA	TRBJ1-4	16	TGTGCCAGCAGCTTAGAGAGGACATCCCGGGCGGAAAAACTGTTTTTT	CASSLERTSRAEKLFF
TRBV29-1	TRBD1	NA	TRBJ1-2	14	TGCAGCGTTGAACTACGAGGGGGCGATTATGGCTACACCTTC	CSVELRGGDYGYTF
TRBV18	NA	NA	TRBJ1-6	18	TGTGCCAGCTCAGCGGTACAGGCAGCAAGCTCCTATAATTCACCCCTCCACTTT	CASSAVQAASSYNSPLHF
TRBV29-1	NA	NA	TRBJ1-1	11	TGCAGCGTTGCTAGTAACACTGAAGCTTTCTTT	CSVASNTEAFF
TRBV7-9	NA	NA	TRBJ1-4	13	TGTGCCAGCAGCCCACCGGGAGGAGAAAAACTGTTTTTT	CASSPPGGEKLFF
TRBV6-6	TRBD1	once	TRBJ2-2	14	TGTGCCAGCAGGGTACAGGGGAGAACCGGGGAGCTGTTTTTT	CASRVQGRTGELFF
TRBV2	NA	NA	TRBJ1-1	14	TGTGCCAGCAGTGAAGCGCGCCGTTACACTGAAGCTTTCTTT	CASSEARRYTEAFF
TRBV11-3	TRBD2	NA	TRBJ2-2	17	TGTGCCACCCCAGGCCTTTCTGCGGGGGGCGACACCGGGGAGCTGTTTTTT	CATPGLSAGGDTGELFF
TRBV11-2	NA	NA	TRBJ1-1	17	TGTGCCAGCAGCTCGGCCGGGACAACATCGCGTTACACTGAAGCTTTCTTT	CASSSAGTTSRYTEAFF
TRBV6-5	TRBD2	NA	TRBJ2-5	14	TGTGCCAGCGTTTCGGCTAGCGGGGGAGAGACCCAGTACTTC	CASVSASGGETQYF
TRBV4-1	TRBD1	NA	TRBJ1-2	15	TGCGCCAGCAGCCAATCAGGGGGGCGCGCCTATGGCTACACCTTC	CASSQSGGRAYGYTF
TRBV24-1	TRBD2	NA	TRBJ2-1	17	TGTGCCACCAGTGACGGGACTAGCGGGGGCCTCCGCAATGAGCAGTTCTTC	CATSDGTSGGLRNEQFF
TRBV4-3	TRBD1	NA	TRBJ2-1	14	TGCGCCAGCAGCCCTGGGGACAGAGACAATGAGCAGTTCTTC	CASSPGDRDNEQFF
TRBV7-9	TRBD1	NA	TRBJ1-2	16	TGTGCCAGCAGCACTGGGATAGACAGGGATCACTATGGCTACACCTTC	CASSTGIDRDHYGYTF
TRBV18	TRBD1	NA	TRBJ1-4	18	TGTGCCAGCTCACCGACACCGAGGACAGGGCGGACTAATGAAAAACTGTTTTTT	CASSPTPRTGRTNEKLFF